This T cell receptor beta chain was obtained from a study of blood T cells in healthy people across ages. About the research overall: With template switching, about one barcoded beta molecule was captured per two T cells.

A J-beta primer mix and a sample-barcoded 5' primer were used in a second PCR of roughly 7 to 12 cycles. TCRdb called the 5' RACE reads again in MiXCR, with one record for every CDR3 protein. The profile covers 1.6 million or so distinct CDR3 sequences, with about 31% appearing a single time and 11% taken by the ten largest. Trimming removed 0 bases from V and 7 bases from J, with 11 bases in between. CDR1 is SGDLS and CDR2 is YYNGEE in the germline V gene. This CDR3 has 13 amino acids. The V call is TRBV9, the J call TRBJ2-7, with D possibly matching TRBD1 (6 bases). This receptor was obtained from a woman aged 25-40 years in good health. The sample was blood. The CDR3 sequence: CASSVDRAGEQYF. The CDR3 DNA follows: TGTGCCAGCAGCGTAGACAGGGCCGGAGAGCAGTACTTC.